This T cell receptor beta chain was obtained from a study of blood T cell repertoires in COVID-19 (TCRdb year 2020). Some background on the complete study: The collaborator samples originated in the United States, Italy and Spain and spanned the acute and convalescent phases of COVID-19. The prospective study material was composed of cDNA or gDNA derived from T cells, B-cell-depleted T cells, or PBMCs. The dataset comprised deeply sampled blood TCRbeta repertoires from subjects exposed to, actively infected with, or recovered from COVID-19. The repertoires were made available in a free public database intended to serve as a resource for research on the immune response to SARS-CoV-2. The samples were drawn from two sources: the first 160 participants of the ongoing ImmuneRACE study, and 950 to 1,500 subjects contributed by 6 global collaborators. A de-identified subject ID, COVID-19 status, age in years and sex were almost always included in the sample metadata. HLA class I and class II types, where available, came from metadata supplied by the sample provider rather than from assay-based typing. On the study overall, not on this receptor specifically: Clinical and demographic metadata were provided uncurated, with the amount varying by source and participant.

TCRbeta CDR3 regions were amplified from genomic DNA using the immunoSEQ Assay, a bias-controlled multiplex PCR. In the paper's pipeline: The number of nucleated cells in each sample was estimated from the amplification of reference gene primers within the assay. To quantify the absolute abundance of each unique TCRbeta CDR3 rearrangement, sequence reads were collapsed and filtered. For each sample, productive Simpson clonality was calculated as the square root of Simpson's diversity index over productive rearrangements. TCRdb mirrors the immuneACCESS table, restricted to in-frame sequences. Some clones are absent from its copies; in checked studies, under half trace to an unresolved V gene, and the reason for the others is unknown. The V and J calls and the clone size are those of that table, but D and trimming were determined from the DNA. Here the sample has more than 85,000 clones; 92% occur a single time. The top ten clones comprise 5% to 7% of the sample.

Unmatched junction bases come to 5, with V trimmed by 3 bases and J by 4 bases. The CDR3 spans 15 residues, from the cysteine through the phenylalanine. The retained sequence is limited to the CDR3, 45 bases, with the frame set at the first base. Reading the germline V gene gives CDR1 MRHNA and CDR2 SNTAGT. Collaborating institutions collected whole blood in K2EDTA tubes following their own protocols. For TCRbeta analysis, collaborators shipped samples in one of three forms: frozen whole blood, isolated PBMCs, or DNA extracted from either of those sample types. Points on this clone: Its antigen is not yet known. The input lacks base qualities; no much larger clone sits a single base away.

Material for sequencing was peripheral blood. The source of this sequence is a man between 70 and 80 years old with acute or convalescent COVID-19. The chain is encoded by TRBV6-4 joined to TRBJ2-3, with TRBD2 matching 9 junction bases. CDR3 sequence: CASSENSGSSDTQYF. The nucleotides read TGTGCCAGCAGTGAAAATAGCGGGAGTTCAGATACGCAGTATTTT.